This TCR beta chain is drawn from a study of OX40 agonist ivuxolimab in advanced cancers. Study at large: Averaging approximately 60 years in age, with a range of roughly 20 to 90, the cohort was about 86% male. Eligibility rules accepted prior anti-PD-1, anti-PD-L1 or anti-CTLA-4 therapy, and under 45% had some.

Clones were read by immunoSEQ multiplex PCR, and TCRdb kept only the in-frame ones, dropping some. The data contain tens of thousands of clones, 70% to 90% of them singletons. This clone appeared a few times. Its matching antigen is unknown. Trimming removed 7 bases at V and 1 base at J, with 11 bases between. Germline V gene data show CDR1 as MGHRA and CDR2 as YSYEKL. This CDR3 region has 14 residues. Autoimmune disease history or systemic immunosuppression led to patient exclusion. Study results and limitations: At 0.1 to 3.0 mg/kg, CD4+ and CD8+ blood T cells expanded clonally by week 6.

The specimen comprised CD4+ or CD8+ T cells sorted from blood, sampled in a trial of the OX40 agonist ivuxolimab. This clonotype was obtained from an adult with an advanced solid tumor such as melanoma, head and neck, liver or kidney cancer. The V gene is TRBV4-1, the J gene TRBJ2-4, with D maybe TRBD2 (5 bases). CDR3 residues: CASTTTGAKNIQYF. In nucleotides, the CDR3 is TGCGCCAGCACAACCACGGGGGCCAAAAACATTCAGTACTTC.